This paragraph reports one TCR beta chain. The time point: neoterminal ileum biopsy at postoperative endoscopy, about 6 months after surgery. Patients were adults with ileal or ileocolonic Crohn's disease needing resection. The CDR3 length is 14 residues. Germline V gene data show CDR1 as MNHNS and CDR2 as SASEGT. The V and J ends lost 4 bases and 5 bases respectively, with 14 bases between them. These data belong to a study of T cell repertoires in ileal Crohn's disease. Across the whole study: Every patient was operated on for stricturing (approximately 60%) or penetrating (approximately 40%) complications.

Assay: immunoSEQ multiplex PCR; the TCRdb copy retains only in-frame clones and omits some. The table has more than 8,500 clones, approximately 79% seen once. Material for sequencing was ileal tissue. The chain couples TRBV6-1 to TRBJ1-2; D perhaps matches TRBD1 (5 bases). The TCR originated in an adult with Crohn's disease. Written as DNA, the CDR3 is TGTGCCAGCAGTGTAAACCCAGGGCGGTATGGCTACACCTTC. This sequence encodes CASSVNPGRYGYTF.